One and the same sample provided the 30 T cell receptor beta chains below, sequenced in a study of CXCR3-negative and CXCR3-positive naive CD8 T cells. These receptors' targets are unknown. Findings and caveats of the study: CXCR3-negative naive cells had less hydrophobic TRB CDR3s than did CXCR3-positive naive cells.

Libraries of TRB cDNA were made by 5' RACE and carried UMIs. Each CDR3 protein gets one entry in TCRdb, which reprocessed the 5' RACE reads and gives no DNA. Its clone listing holds about 4,900 distinct CDR3 sequences. The specimen sequenced was naive CXCR3+ CD8+ T cells from blood. Stated subset: CD45RO-CCR7+CD27+CD95- naive CD8+ T cells expressing CXCR3 (TNR3+). The receptors originated from a human donor in good health. Some clones in this sample may be carry-over from other donors' samples.

This clonotype is called medium-sized based on its frequency. The chain carries TRBV4-1 and TRBJ2-7. Germline assignment: CDR1 MGHRA and CDR2 YSYEKL. The CDR3 is 14 residues long. The chain's CDR3 is CASSQGPELYEQYF.

By frequency, this clonotype is medium-sized (0.01 to 0.1%). The chain has TRBV20-1 and TRBJ2-7; as DNA is missing, the TRBD1 call by TCRdb cannot be tested. The CDR3 is 15 amino acids. Germline V gene sequence: CDR1 DFQATT, CDR2 SNEGSKA (reference sequence). CDR3 protein: CSAREVRTGTYEQYF.

The chain joins TRBV18 to TRBJ1-1. The germline V gene has CDR1 KGHSH and CDR2 LQKENI. The CDR3 is 12 residues long. The CDR3 reads CASSGPNTEAFF.

The chain employs TRBV5-1 and TRBJ2-4; the TRBD2 assignment by TCRdb is unverifiable without DNA. The CDR3 extends over 18 amino acids. Germline V gives CDR1 SGHRS, CDR2 YFSETQ. The CDR3 reads CASNPYRTFLQAKNIQYF.

This clonotype is identified as medium-sized from frequency. The rearrangement uses TRBV10-3 and TRBJ1-5. In germline, CDR1 is ENHRY, CDR2 SYGVKD. CDR3 size: 14 residues. CDR3 sequence reads: CAIMGDGSNQPQHF.

This chain links TRBV9 with TRBJ1-2; the D call from TCRdb, TRBD1, cannot be confirmed without DNA. The V gene's germline CDR1 is SGDLS and CDR2 YYNGEE. The CDR3 consists of 15 residues. The CDR3 protein is CASSAGTGANYGYTF. The whole variable domain, filled in from reference TRBV9 and TRBJ1-2, reads DSGVTQTPKHLITATGQRVTLRCSPRSGDLSVYWYQQSLDQGLQFLIQYYNGEERAKGNILERFSAQQFPDLHSELNLSSLELGDSALYFCASSAGTGANYGYTFGSGTRLTVV.

This clonotype is large (0.1 to 1%) by frequency. The rearrangement joins TRBV29-1 to TRBJ2-1. CDR1 and CDR2 (germline): SQVTM, ANQGSEA. This CDR3 region has 11 residues. The CDR3 sequence is CSATDYNEQFF.

The rearrangement joins TRBV29-1 to TRBJ2-1; TCRdb returns TRBD1, unconfirmable since there is no DNA. The CDR3 totals 19 residues. Per germline, CDR1 SQVTM and CDR2 ANQGSEA. CDR3: CSVHRGTGGEGWPYNEQFF.

In terms of frequency, this clonotype is medium-sized. The gene calls are TRBV20-1 and TRBJ2-7; the TCRdb call, TRBD1, lacks DNA for checking. Germline values: CDR1 DFQATT, CDR2 SNEGSKA (reference sequence). The length of the CDR3 is 13 residues. The CDR3 loop is CSATGTEVHEQYF.

Judged by frequency, this clonotype is medium-sized. The rearrangement uses TRBV7-9 and TRBJ2-7; TCRdb's assignment of TRBD2 cannot be checked, as there is no DNA. The CDR3 consists of 16 residues. Germline V gene sequence: CDR1 SEHNR, CDR2 FQNEAQ (reference sequence). The CDR3 reads CASSSSPGTSSYEQYF.

The chain carries TRBV7-9 and TRBJ2-7; as DNA is missing, the TRBD2 call by TCRdb cannot be tested. Germline values: CDR1 SEHNR, CDR2 FQNEAQ (reference sequence). The CDR3 extends over 16 amino acids. CDR3: CASSPEGSGRFHEQYF.

The rearrangement links TRBV20-1 to TRBJ2-7; TCRdb returns TRBD1, unconfirmable since there is no DNA. The CDR3 is 14 amino acids. CDR1 is DFQATT, CDR2 SNEGSKA, per germline (reference sequence). CDR3 sequence: CSALAPGHFFEQYF.

V is TRBV18 and J is TRBJ1-4; TCRdb picks TRBD1, but there is no DNA to check that call. Germline V gives CDR1 KGHSH, CDR2 LQKENI. This CDR3 region has 15 residues. CDR3 residues: CASSPPAGDNEKLFF.

By frequency, this clonotype registers medium-sized. The chain couples TRBV29-1 to TRBJ2-7; TCRdb's D call, TRBD2, is unchecked because there is no DNA. CDR1 is SQVTM and CDR2 is ANQGSEA in the germline V gene. This CDR3 has 12 amino acids. The CDR3: CSVSTAHYEQYF.

The chain combines TRBV5-4 with TRBJ1-2; with no DNA, the TCRdb D assignment of TRBD1 cannot be verified. The CDR3 is 14 residues long. Germline V CDR1 and CDR2: SGHNT, YYREEE (reference sequence). The CDR3 reads CASRSPRGEYGYTF.

By frequency, this clonotype is large. The V gene is TRBV7-9, the J gene TRBJ1-2. Germline V gives CDR1 SEHNR, CDR2 FQNEAQ (reference sequence). The CDR3 contains 13 residues. This chain's CDR3 is CASSLQDPDGYTF.

According to its frequency, this clonotype is large. This rearrangement joins TRBV4-1 to TRBJ1-1; TCRdb proposes TRBD1, but this gene call is untestable without DNA. Germline CDR1 and CDR2: MGHRA and YSYEKL. The CDR3 has 13 amino acids. The CDR3 sequence: CASSQTGTLAAFF.

The chain uses TRBV29-1 and TRBJ2-1; without DNA, the TCRdb call of TRBD1 cannot be checked. This CDR3 is 13 amino acids long. Germline loops: CDR1 SQVTM, CDR2 ANQGSEA. The CDR3 spells CSGRGSLTNEQFF.

Measured by frequency, this clonotype is medium-sized (0.01 to 0.1%). This chain connects TRBV7-9 to TRBJ1-1; TCRdb indicates TRBD1, and absent DNA this call remains unverified. This CDR3 region has 18 residues. Per germline, CDR1 SEHNR and CDR2 FQNEAQ (reference sequence). CDR3 in amino acids: CASSLAGQGGWTNTEAFF.

The gene calls are TRBV2 and TRBJ2-1; TCRdb indicates TRBD1, and absent DNA this call remains unverified. There are 14 residues in the CDR3. The germline V gene has CDR1 SNHLY and CDR2 FYNNEI. The CDR3 reads CASSPTGSYNEQFF. Drawing the rest from reference TRBV2 and TRBJ2-1, the complete variable domain is EPEVTQTPSHQVTQMGQEVILRCVPISNHLYFYWYRQILGQKVEFLVSFYNNEISEKSEIFDDQFSVERPDGSNFTLKIRSTKLEDSAMYFCASSPTGSYNEQFFGPGTRLTVL.

In terms of frequency, this clonotype is medium-sized. This sequence joins TRBV2 and TRBJ2-3; TCRdb's D gene call, TRBD2, goes unchecked for lack of DNA. The CDR3 spans 15 residues. Germline V lookup: CDR1 SNHLY, CDR2 FYNNEI. The CDR3 reads CASSEEGLVFDTQYF. Full variable domain (outside the CDR3, taken from reference TRBV2 and TRBJ2-3): EPEVTQTPSHQVTQMGQEVILRCVPISNHLYFYWYRQILGQKVEFLVSFYNNEISEKSEIFDDQFSVERPDGSNFTLKIRSTKLEDSAMYFCASSEEGLVFDTQYFGPGTRLTVL.

In terms of frequency, this clonotype is medium-sized. The rearrangement joins TRBV12-5 to TRBJ1-5; the D gene TCRdb calls, TRBD1, cannot be checked with no DNA. This CDR3 comprises 15 residues. Germline assignment: CDR1 LGHNT and CDR2 FRNRAP. CDR3 loop: CASGPGPPQSQPQHF.

The chain joins TRBV12-5 to TRBJ2-7. The CDR3 has 12 residues. The germline gives CDR1 LGHNT, CDR2 FRNRAP. This CDR3 is CASGLEWNEQYF.

V gene TRBV29-1 combines with J gene TRBJ2-1; checking the TCRdb D call of TRBD2 is not possible without DNA. The CDR3 length is 12 residues. Germline CDR1 and CDR2: SQVTM and ANQGSEA. The CDR3 here is CSVPSGEVEQFF.

This sequence joins TRBV30 and TRBJ2-7; absent DNA, TCRdb's TRBD2 call cannot be checked. This CDR3 has 14 residues. Germline loops: CDR1 GTSNPN, CDR2 SVGIG (reference sequence). The CDR3 here is CAWSSPGLAYEQYF.

The gene calls are TRBV12-5 and TRBJ1-2. Germline V gives CDR1 LGHNT, CDR2 FRNRAP. CDR3 length equals 11 residues. The CDR3 reads CASGLDYGYTF.

This sequence joins TRBV10-3 and TRBJ1-1. The CDR3 spans 16 residues. CDR1 ENHRY and CDR2 SYGVKD come from the germline V gene. CDR3: CAISDRQQLMNTEAFF.

V and J are TRBV13 and TRBJ1-2; TCRdb's D call of TRBD1 is untestable without DNA. In germline, CDR1 is PRHDT, CDR2 FYEKMQ (reference sequence). This CDR3 is built from 15 residues. The chain's CDR3 is CASSTGPSANYGYTF. Variable domain in full (rest from reference TRBV13 and TRBJ1-2): AAGVIQSPRHLIKEKRETATLKCYPIPRHDTVYWYQQGPGQDPQFLISFYEKMQSDKGSIPDRFSAQQFSDYHSELNMSSLELGDSALYFCASSTGPSANYGYTFGSGTRLTVV.

The chain has TRBV28 and TRBJ2-5. This CDR3 is built from 11 residues. Germline assignment: CDR1 MDHEN and CDR2 SYDVKM. CDR3 in amino acids: CAARWGETQYF.

The chain carries TRBV29-1 and TRBJ2-5; lacking DNA, the TRBD2 call made by TCRdb goes unchecked. The germline V gene has CDR1 SQVTM and CDR2 ANQGSEA. This CDR3 region has 17 residues. The CDR3 spells CSVGETAGTSGGETQYF. Full variable domain (missing parts from reference TRBV29-1 and TRBJ2-5): SAVISQKPSRDICQRGTSLTIQCQVDSQVTMMFWYRQQPGQSLTLIATANQGSEATYESGFVIDKFPISRPNLTFSTLTVSNMSPEDSSIYLCSVGETAGTSGGETQYFGPGTRLLVL.